A selection of T cell receptor beta chains follows, all from one sample in a study of T cell repertoires in cytomegalovirus infection. TCRdb recomputed calls from the reads with MiXCR, one row per CDR3 protein. Among more than 400,000 distinct CDR3 sequences listed, 26% were seen once. Sequenced input: PBMCs. Receptors originate from a human donor in good health (CMV status not recorded). Some clones in this sample may be carry-over from other donors' samples. The CDR3 runs from the conserved cysteine through the conserved F or W. A D gene is named only where the DNA matches it firmly. Not all rows give a size; the values are once, few, many and, for expanded clones, a class.

size: -
length: 13
D: -
V: TRBV29-1
J: TRBJ1-5
CDR3: CSVEAGRNQPQHF
DNA: TGCAGCGTTGAAGCGGGGCGCAATCAGCCCCAGCATTTT

size: many
length: 16
D: -
V: TRBV7-2
J: TRBJ2-3
CDR3: CASSLALTRGMDTQYF
DNA: TGTGCCAGCAGCTTAGCGCTAACCCGAGGCATGGATACGCAGTATTTT

size: -
length: 15
D: -
V: TRBV6-2/TRBV6-3
J: TRBJ2-5
CDR3: CASSYPDLLRKTQYF
DNA: TGTGCCAGCAGTTACCCCGACTTGTTAAGAAAGACCCAGTACTTC

size: few
length: 15
D: TRBD2
V: TRBV4-1
J: TRBJ2-7
CDR3: CASSRGAGGSYEQYF
DNA: TGCGCCAGCAGCCGGGGGGCGGGGGGGTCCTACGAGCAGTACTTC

size: many
length: 17
D: -
V: TRBV6-5
J: TRBJ2-3
CDR3: CASSYSVAAFSTDTQYF
DNA: TGTGCCAGCAGTTACTCGGTCGCGGCTTTTAGCACAGATACGCAGTATTTT

size: -
length: 14
D: -
V: TRBV19
J: TRBJ2-5
CDR3: CASSIGGQYETQYF
DNA: TGTGCCAGTAGTATAGGCGGACAGTACGAGACCCAGTACTTC

size: -
length: 16
D: TRBD2
V: TRBV7-3
J: TRBJ2-7
CDR3: CASSLSGSGRSYEQYF
DNA: TGTGCCAGCAGCTTAAGTGGCAGCGGGAGATCCTACGAGCAGTACTTC

size: -
length: 16
D: -
V: TRBV6-2/TRBV6-3
J: TRBJ1-1
CDR3: CASSRRGWTPNTEAFF
DNA: TGTGCCAGCAGTAGAAGAGGGTGGACGCCGAACACTGAAGCTTTCTTT

size: few
length: 15
D: TRBD1
V: TRBV6-1
J: TRBJ1-5
CDR3: CASSYGTGRNQPQHF
DNA: TGTGCCAGCAGTTATGGGACAGGGAGGAATCAGCCCCAGCATTTT

size: -
length: 12
D: -
V: TRBV20-1
J: TRBJ2-3
CDR3: CSASPSADTQYF
DNA: TGCAGTGCAAGCCCCAGCGCGGATACGCAGTATTTT

size: -
length: 16
D: -
V: TRBV4-1
J: TRBJ1-5
CDR3: CASSHRQVVGNQPQHF
DNA: TGCGCCAGCAGCCACCGACAGGTAGTGGGCAATCAGCCCCAGCATTTT

size: many
length: 13
D: -
V: TRBV7-2
J: TRBJ2-5
CDR3: CASSFKYSETQYF
DNA: TGTGCCAGCAGCTTTAAGTACAGCGAGACCCAGTACTTC

size: few
length: 16
D: TRBD2
V: TRBV10-1
J: TRBJ2-5
CDR3: CASSLGTSGSQETQYF
DNA: TGCGCCAGCAGTCTCGGGACTAGCGGGAGTCAAGAGACCCAGTACTTC

size: -
length: 15
D: TRBD2
V: TRBV30
J: TRBJ2-1
CDR3: CAWSAGLAAYNEQFF
DNA: TGTGCCTGGAGTGCGGGACTAGCGGCATACAATGAGCAGTTCTTC

size: many
length: 15
D: TRBD2
V: TRBV7-2
J: TRBJ2-5
CDR3: CASSFIAGYQETQYF
DNA: TGTGCCAGCAGTTTCATAGCGGGATACCAAGAGACCCAGTACTTC

size: -
length: 15
D: -
V: TRBV6-5
J: TRBJ1-5
CDR3: CASSYLAGSNQPQHF
DNA: TGTGCCAGCAGTTACCTGGCCGGCAGCAATCAGCCCCAGCATTTT

size: many
length: 18
D: TRBD2
V: TRBV6-1
J: TRBJ2-7
CDR3: CASSPSGLAGGSIYEQYF
DNA: TGTGCCAGCAGTCCGTCGGGACTAGCGGGAGGGTCGATCTACGAGCAGTACTTC

size: many
length: 13
D: -
V: TRBV7-2
J: TRBJ2-5
CDR3: CASLGGGKETQYF
DNA: TGTGCCAGCCTCGGGGGCGGGAAAGAGACCCAGTACTTC

size: few
length: 19
D: TRBD2
V: TRBV5-5
J: TRBJ2-1
CDR3: CASTPTRTSGRANYNEQFF
DNA: TGTGCCAGCACCCCGACCCGGACTAGCGGGAGGGCCAACTACAATGAGCAGTTCTTC

size: many
length: 18
D: TRBD2
V: TRBV7-2
J: TRBJ2-2
CDR3: CASSLGLAGGRGAGELFF
DNA: TGTGCCAGCAGCTTGGGACTAGCGGGAGGAAGGGGAGCCGGGGAGCTGTTTTTT

size: few
length: 13
D: -
V: TRBV28
J: TRBJ1-5
CDR3: CASSLGLYQPQHF
DNA: TGTGCCAGCAGTCTGGGACTTTATCAGCCCCAGCATTTT